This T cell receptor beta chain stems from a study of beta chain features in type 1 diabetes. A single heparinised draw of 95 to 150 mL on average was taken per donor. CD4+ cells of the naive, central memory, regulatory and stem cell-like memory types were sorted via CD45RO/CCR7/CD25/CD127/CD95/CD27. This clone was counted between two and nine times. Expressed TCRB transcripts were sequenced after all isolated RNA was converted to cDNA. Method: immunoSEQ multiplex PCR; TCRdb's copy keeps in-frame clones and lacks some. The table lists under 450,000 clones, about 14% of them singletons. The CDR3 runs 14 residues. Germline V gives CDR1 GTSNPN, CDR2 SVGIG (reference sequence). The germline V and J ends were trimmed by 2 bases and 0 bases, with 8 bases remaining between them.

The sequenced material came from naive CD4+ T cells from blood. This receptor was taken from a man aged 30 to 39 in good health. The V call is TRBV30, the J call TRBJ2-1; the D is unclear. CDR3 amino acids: CAWSIRISYNEQFF. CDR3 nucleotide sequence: TGTGCCTGGAGTATCCGGATCTCCTACAATGAGCAGTTCTTC.